These T cell receptor beta chains were read from a single sample in a study of blood T cells in healthy people across ages. TCRdb ran MiXCR on the 5' RACE reads and lists one entry per CDR3 protein. The repertoire consists of about 760,000 distinct CDR3 sequences, with 25% occurring once and the leading ten covering more than 8%. The same specimen was also included in a second study, on T cells of mothers and their children.

Material: blood. The receptors here all came from a boy younger than 18 in good health. The CDR3 runs from the conserved cysteine through the conserved F or W. D genes are given only for firm matches. Rows give clone size only sometimes, using once, few, many, or a class for an expanded clone.

clone_size j_call d_call v_call cdr3_nt cdr3_aa
- TRBJ2-7 - TRBV4-1 TGCGCCAGCAGCCAAGACAGGGGGGTCTACGAGCAGTACTTC CASSQDRGVYEQYF
few TRBJ2-1 - TRBV16 TGTGCCAGCAGCCAAAACAGGGAGAATGAGCAGTTCTTC CASSQNRENEQFF
- TRBJ2-1 TRBD2 TRBV5-1 TGCGCCAGCAGCACCTCAACCCGGACTAGCGGGAGAGGGGGATTCGGTGATGAGCAGTTCTTC CASSTSTRTSGRGGFGDEQFF
many TRBJ2-7 - TRBV3-1 TGTGCCAGCGGCAGGGACACCTACTACGAGCAGTACTTC CASGRDTYYEQYF
- TRBJ2-1 TRBD2 TRBV5-1 TGCGCCAGCAGCTTGGTGGCAACAGCGGGAATCAATGAGCAGTTCTTC CASSLVATAGINEQFF
few TRBJ2-5 - TRBV7-9 TGTGCCAGCAGCTTTGTGCTCTACAATGAGCAGTCCTTC CASSFVLYNEQSF
few TRBJ2-5 TRBD1 TRBV29-1 TGCAGTGTAACCGGACAGGTCTGGGAGACCCAGTACTTC CSVTGQVWETQYF
- TRBJ1-1 - TRBV25-1 TGTGCCAGCAGTGAAGGAGGGGCAGGGAGCCCTGAAGCTTTCTTT CASSEGGAGSPEAFF
- TRBJ2-4 - TRBV5-6 TGTGCCAGCAACCTATCCCCAGGGGTTGCCTCAAACATTCAGTACTTC CASNLSPGVASNIQYF
few TRBJ1-1 - TRBV10-3 TGTGCCACCGCAAGGGGCACGGAGACTGAAGCTTTCTTT CATARGTETEAFF
few TRBJ1-4 - TRBV12-3/TRBV12-4 TGTGCCAGCAGAGGTCCTGATGAAAAACTGTTTTTT CASRGPDEKLFF
few TRBJ2-1 - TRBV27 TGTGCCAGCAGTTTAACCGGAGGGGATGAGCAGTTCTTC CASSLTGGDEQFF
- TRBJ1-1 - TRBV18 TGTGCCAGCTCACCGTCCGGGGGACTGAACACTGAAGCTTTCTTT CASSPSGGLNTEAFF
- TRBJ2-7 TRBD1 TRBV12-3/TRBV12-4 TGTGCCAGCAGAAAACAGGGGAACTCCTACGAGCAGTACTTC CASRKQGNSYEQYF
- TRBJ2-1 - TRBV6-1 TGTGCCAGCAGTGAATCGCCCCGTCCCTACAATGAGCAGTTCTTC CASSESPRPYNEQFF
- TRBJ2-3 TRBD2 TRBV6-2/TRBV6-3 TGTGCCAGCAGTATCTCAGCGGGGGGCACAGATACGCAGTATTTT CASSISAGGTDTQYF
- TRBJ2-7 TRBD1 TRBV6-2/TRBV6-3 TGTGCAACGGGACAGCACTACTACGAGCAGTACTTC CATGQHYYEQYF
- TRBJ1-1 - TRBV2 TGTGCCAGCAGTGATGCGAGGAACACTGAAGCTTTCTTT CASSDARNTEAFF
few TRBJ2-5 - TRBV9 TGTGCCAGCAGCGTAGAGGGGAACACCCAAGAGACCCAGTACTTC CASSVEGNTQETQYF
- TRBJ1-1 - TRBV12-3/TRBV12-4 TGTGCCAGCAGTTTCACGGTAGGCGGCCTGGGAGAAGCTTTCTTT CASSFTVGGLGEAFF
- TRBJ2-5 TRBD1 TRBV7-9 TGTGCCAGCACCCCGACAGGGGAAGAGACCCAGTACTTC CASTPTGEETQYF
- TRBJ2-5 TRBD1 TRBV28 TGTGCCAGCAGTTTAGAGGACAGGGGTAATATGTTCTTC CASSLEDRGNMFF
- TRBJ2-3 - TRBV5-6 TGTGCCAGCAGCTATTGGTCACACACAGATACGCAGTATTTT CASSYWSHTDTQYF
few TRBJ2-5 TRBD1 TRBV6-1 TGTGCCAGCACTGACCAAAGGACAGGGAACGGAGAGACCCAGTACTTC CASTDQRTGNGETQYF
few TRBJ2-5 - TRBV6-1 TGTGCCAGCAGTGTAGCGCCGGGCCTTCAAGAGACCCAGTACTTC CASSVAPGLQETQYF
few TRBJ1-4 TRBD1 TRBV7-8 TGTGCCAGCAGAGCCTCAGGGGGCGGTAATGAAAAACTGTTTTTT CASRASGGGNEKLFF
few TRBJ2-5 - TRBV6-1 TGTGCCAGCAGTGAAGCCAGCTACCAAGAGACCCAGTACTTC CASSEASYQETQYF
few TRBJ2-1 TRBD1 TRBV2 TGTGCCAGCAGCCAAGGGACAGGGGGCCACAATGAGCAGTTCTTC CASSQGTGGHNEQFF
few TRBJ2-5 - TRBV28 TGTGCCAGCAGTTCGTCGCTGGGCTTCTCCCAGTACTTC CASSSSLGFSQYF
- TRBJ1-4 TRBD1 TRBV20-1 TGCAGTGCTCGCTTCAGAGGGGGGACAGGGGTTAATGAAAAACTGTTTTTT CSARFRGGTGVNEKLFF
few TRBJ2-6 - TRBV3-1 TGTGCCAGCAGCCAAGAGGACGGGGCCAACGTCCTGACTTTC CASSQEDGANVLTF
- TRBJ2-4 - TRBV20-1 TGCAGTGCTAGATCCGGGGCGATCTTTGCCAAAAACATTCAGTACTTC CSARSGAIFAKNIQYF
few TRBJ1-1 - TRBV6-2/TRBV6-3 TGTGCCAGCAGTGGAATCGGCGATGGTACTGAAGCTTTCTTT CASSGIGDGTEAFF
- TRBJ2-7 TRBD1 TRBV29-1 TGCAGCGCCTTGGGACAGTTCTACGAGCAGTACTTC CSALGQFYEQYF
many TRBJ2-1 - TRBV29-1 TGCAGCGTTGCCAGATCATCCTACAATGAGCAGTTCTTC CSVARSSYNEQFF
few TRBJ1-4 - TRBV7-9 TGTGCCAGCAGCCCGGCACAAGCAACTAATGAAAAACTGTTTTTT CASSPAQATNEKLFF
few TRBJ1-1 - TRBV11-2 TGTGCCAGCACCGAGGGGAGGGCGTTGAACACTGAAGCTTTCTTT CASTEGRALNTEAFF
- TRBJ2-7 - TRBV27 TGTGCCAGCAGTCTTAGCGCGAGCAGCTCCTACGAGCAGTACTTC CASSLSASSSYEQYF
- TRBJ2-3 - TRBV2 TGTGCCAGCAGTGAACAAGGGACTTTTCCAGATACGCAGTATTTT CASSEQGTFPDTQYF
- TRBJ2-6 - TRBV9 TGTGCCAGCAGCGTAGCCCTACTAGCAGGGTCCCCTGGGGCCAACGTCCTGACTTTC CASSVALLAGSPGANVLTF
- TRBJ2-3 - TRBV28 TGTGCCAGCAGTTTATCCAGGGTTAGGGATACGCAGTATTTT CASSLSRVRDTQYF
- TRBJ2-7 TRBD2 TRBV12-3/TRBV12-4 TGTGCCAGCACTCCAAGCGGGGGGGCCTCTAACGAGCAGTACTTC CASTPSGGASNEQYF
- TRBJ1-4 - TRBV20-1 TGCAGTGCTAGTGAGGGCTCCACTAATGAAAAACTGTTTTTT CSASEGSTNEKLFF
many TRBJ2-1 - TRBV3-1 TGTGCCAGCAGTCAGGTCCATGAGCAGTTCTTC CASSQVHEQFF